The sequence of this T cell receptor (beta chain) was determined in a study of shared clonotypes between healthy human individuals. Libraries were prepared by immunoSEQ multiplex PCR; TCRdb keeps only in-frame clonotypes and omits some of them. The profile shows about 1 million clones, 75% to 80% of them singletons. V lost 0 bases and J lost 5; bases outside the gene matches: 0. In germline, CDR1 is SGHKS, CDR2 YYEKEE (reference sequence). The CDR3 has 13 amino acids. Study-wide findings and caveats: Roughly 5% of naive CD4 clonotypes were shared across several donors. Larger estimated richness was generally recorded for naive subsets relative to memory subsets.

Concerning this clone: Its antigen is unknown. This sequence may be a read error, since a much larger clone differs from it by one base.

The donors, healthy adults who were HIV-negative, had experienced no recent acute infections or vaccinations. The CD4+ fraction was divided into a CD45RA+ naive subset and a CD45RA-negative memory subset. This clonotype was sampled from a man between 18 and 29 years old in good health. Some clones in this sample may be carry-over from other donors' samples. The chain links TRBV5-5 to TRBJ1-1; the match to TRBD1 covers 8 bases. The sequenced sample consisted of memory CD4+ T cells from PBMCs. Regarding subset: CD45RA-negative fraction. For the CDR3, the DNA is TGTGCCAGCAGCTTGGACAGGGGGACTGAAGCTTTCTTT. Its translation: CASSLDRGTEAFF.